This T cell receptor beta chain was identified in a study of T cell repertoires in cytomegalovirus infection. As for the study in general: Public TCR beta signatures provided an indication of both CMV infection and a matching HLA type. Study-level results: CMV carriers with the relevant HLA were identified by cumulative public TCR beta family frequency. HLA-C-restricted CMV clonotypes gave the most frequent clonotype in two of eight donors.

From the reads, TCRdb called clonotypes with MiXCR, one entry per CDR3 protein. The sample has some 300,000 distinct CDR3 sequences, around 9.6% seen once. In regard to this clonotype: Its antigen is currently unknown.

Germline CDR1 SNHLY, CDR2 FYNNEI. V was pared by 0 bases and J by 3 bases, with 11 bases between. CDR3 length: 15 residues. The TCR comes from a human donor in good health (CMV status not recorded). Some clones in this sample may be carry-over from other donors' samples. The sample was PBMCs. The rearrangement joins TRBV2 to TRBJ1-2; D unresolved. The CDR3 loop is CASSEARGGHYGYTF. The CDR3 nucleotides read TGTGCCAGCAGTGAAGCGCGGGGAGGACACTATGGCTACACCTTC. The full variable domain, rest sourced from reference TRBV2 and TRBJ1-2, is EPEVTQTPSHQVTQMGQEVILRCVPISNHLYFYWYRQILGQKVEFLVSFYNNEISEKSEIFDDQFSVERPDGSNFTLKIRSTKLEDSAMYFCASSEARGGHYGYTFGSGTRLTVV.